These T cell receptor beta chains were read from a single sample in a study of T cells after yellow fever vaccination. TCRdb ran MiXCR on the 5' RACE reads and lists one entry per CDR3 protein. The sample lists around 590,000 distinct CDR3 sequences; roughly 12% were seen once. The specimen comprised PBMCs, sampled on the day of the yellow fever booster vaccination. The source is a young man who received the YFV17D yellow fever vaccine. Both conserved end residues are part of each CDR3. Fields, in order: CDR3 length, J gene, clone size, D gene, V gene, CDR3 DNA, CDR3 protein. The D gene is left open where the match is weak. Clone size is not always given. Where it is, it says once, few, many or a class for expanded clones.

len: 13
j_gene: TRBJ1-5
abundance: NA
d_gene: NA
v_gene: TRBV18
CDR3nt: TGTGCCAGCTCAAGGGGTCAGGGCCAGCCCCAGCATTTT
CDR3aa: CASSRGQGQPQHF

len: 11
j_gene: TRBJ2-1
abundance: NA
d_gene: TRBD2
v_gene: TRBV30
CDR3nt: TGTTGCGGGAGTCTCTACAATGAGCAGTTCTTC
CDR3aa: CCGSLYNEQFF

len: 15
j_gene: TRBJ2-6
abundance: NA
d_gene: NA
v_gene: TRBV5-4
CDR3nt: TGTGCCAGCAGCTTGGAGGGTACTGGGGCCAACGTCCTGACTTTC
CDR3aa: CASSLEGTGANVLTF

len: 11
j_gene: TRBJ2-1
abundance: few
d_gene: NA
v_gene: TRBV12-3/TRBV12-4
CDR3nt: TGTGCCAGCAGTTTTGGGCGCGGGCAGTTCTTC
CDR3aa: CASSFGRGQFF

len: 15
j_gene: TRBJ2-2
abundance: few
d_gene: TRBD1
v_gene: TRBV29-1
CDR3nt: TGCAGCGTTGAAGAAAGGGGGCGCGGGACCGGGGAGCTGTTTTTT
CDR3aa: CSVEERGRGTGELFF

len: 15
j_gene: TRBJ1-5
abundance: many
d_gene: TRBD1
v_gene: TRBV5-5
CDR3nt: TGTGCCAGCAGCTTGGAGGGACAGGGGAATCAGCCCCAGCATTTT
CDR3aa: CASSLEGQGNQPQHF

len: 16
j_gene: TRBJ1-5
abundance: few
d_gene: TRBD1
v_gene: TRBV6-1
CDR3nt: TGTGCCAGCACCCAAACAACAGGGGGCTGGAATCAGCCCCAGCATTTT
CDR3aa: CASTQTTGGWNQPQHF

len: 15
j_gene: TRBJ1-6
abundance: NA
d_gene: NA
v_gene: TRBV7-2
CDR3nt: TGTGCCAGCAGCTGGGCGGGGCAGGGGAATTCACCCCTCCACTTT
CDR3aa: CASSWAGQGNSPLHF

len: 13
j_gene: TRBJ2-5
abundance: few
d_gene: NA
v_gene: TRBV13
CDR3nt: TGTGCCAGCAGCTTCTCGGGGATACAGACCCAGTACTTC
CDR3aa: CASSFSGIQTQYF

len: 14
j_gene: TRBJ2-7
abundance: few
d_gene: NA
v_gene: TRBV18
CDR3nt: TGTGCCAGCTCACCGAGCAGGAGCCCTTACGAGCAGTACTTC
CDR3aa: CASSPSRSPYEQYF

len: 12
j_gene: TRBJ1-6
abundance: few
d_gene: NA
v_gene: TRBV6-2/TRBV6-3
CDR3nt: TGTGCCAGCAGTTCGATTGGGTCACCCCTCCACTTT
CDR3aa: CASSSIGSPLHF

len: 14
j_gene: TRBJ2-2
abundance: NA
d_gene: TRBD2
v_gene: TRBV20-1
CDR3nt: TGCAGTGCTCCTGGACTAGCGGGATCCGGGGAGCTGTTTTTT
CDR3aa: CSAPGLAGSGELFF

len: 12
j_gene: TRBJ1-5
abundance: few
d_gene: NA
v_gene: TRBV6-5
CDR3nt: TGTGCCAGCAGTGGAATGGGTCAGCCCCAGCATTTT
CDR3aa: CASSGMGQPQHF

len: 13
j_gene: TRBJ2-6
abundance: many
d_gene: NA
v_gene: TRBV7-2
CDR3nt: TGTGCCAGCAGCTCGACTGGGGCCAACGTCCTGACTTTC
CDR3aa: CASSSTGANVLTF

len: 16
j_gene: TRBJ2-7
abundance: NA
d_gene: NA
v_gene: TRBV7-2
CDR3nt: TGTGCCAGCAGCCCTCAACAGCCGACAAATACCTACGAGCAGTACTTC
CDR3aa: CASSPQQPTNTYEQYF

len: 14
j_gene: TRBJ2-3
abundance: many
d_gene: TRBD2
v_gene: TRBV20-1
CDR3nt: TGCAGTGCCAGAGCGGGATCCGGCACAGATACGCAGTATTTT
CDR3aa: CSARAGSGTDTQYF

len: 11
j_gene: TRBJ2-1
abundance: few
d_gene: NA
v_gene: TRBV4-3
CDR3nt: TGCGCCAGCAGCCAAGGCGATGAGCAGTTCTTC
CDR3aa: CASSQGDEQFF

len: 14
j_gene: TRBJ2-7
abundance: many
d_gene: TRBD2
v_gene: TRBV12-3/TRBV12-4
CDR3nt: TGTGCCAGCAGTCCTACGCGGGAGCCTTTTGAGCAGTACTTC
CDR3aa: CASSPTREPFEQYF

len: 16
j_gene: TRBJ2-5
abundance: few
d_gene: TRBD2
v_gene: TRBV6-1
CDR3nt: TGTGCCAGCAGCTCCAGACTAGCGGGGATCCAAGAGACCCAGTACTTC
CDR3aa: CASSSRLAGIQETQYF

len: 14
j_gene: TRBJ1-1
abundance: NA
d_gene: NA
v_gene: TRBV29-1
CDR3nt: TGCAGCGCTTCCCGCACAGGGATTAACACTGAAGCTTTCTTT
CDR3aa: CSASRTGINTEAFF

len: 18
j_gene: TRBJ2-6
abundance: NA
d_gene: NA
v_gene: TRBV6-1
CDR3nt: TGTGCCAGCAGTCCAACAGCGACCCTCTTCTCTGGGGCCAACGTCCTGACTTTC
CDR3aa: CASSPTATLFSGANVLTF

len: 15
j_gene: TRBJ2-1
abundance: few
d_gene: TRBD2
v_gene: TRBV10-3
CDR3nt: TGTGCCTCGGGGGGGACTAGCGGGAGGCCCAATGAGCAGTTCTTC
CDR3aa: CASGGTSGRPNEQFF

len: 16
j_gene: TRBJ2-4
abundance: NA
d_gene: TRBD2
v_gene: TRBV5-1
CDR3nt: TGCGCCAGCAGCCACACCGGGACGGGGGGGACGAACATTCAGTACTTC
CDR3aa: CASSHTGTGGTNIQYF

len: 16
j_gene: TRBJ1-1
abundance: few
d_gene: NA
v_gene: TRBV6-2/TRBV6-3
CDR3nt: TGTGCCAGCAGTTACTCCCACAGGGATAATATGGCTGAAGCTTTCTTT
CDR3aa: CASSYSHRDNMAEAFF

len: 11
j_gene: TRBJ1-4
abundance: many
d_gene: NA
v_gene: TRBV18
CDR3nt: TGTGCCAGCTCCCTGAATGAAAAACTGTTTTTT
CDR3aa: CASSLNEKLFF

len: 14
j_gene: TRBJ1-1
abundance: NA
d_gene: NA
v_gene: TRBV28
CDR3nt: TGTGCCAGCAGGACTCCGGGCCCGAACACTGAAGCTTTCTTT
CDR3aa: CASRTPGPNTEAFF

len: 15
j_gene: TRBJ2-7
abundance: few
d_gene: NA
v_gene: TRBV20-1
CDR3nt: TGCAGTGCCCAGACGGGGCAGCGTGCGACCTACGAGCAGTACTTC
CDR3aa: CSAQTGQRATYEQYF

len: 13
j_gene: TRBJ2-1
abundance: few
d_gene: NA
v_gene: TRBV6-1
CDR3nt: TGTGCCAGCAGTCCTTATATACGGGAGCCGCAGTTCTTC
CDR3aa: CASSPYIREPQFF

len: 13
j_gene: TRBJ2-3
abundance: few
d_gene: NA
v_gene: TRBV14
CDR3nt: TGTGCCAGCAGCCAGAATCTCAGAAATACGCAGTATTTT
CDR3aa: CASSQNLRNTQYF